This TCR beta chain was recorded in a study of blood T cell repertoires in COVID-19. V was pared by 0 bases and J by 2 bases, with 7 bases between. CDR1 is SGHRS, CDR2 YFSETQ, per germline. This CDR3 is built from 14 residues. As originally analysed: Using reference gene primer amplification, nucleated cell counts were estimated. Generated by immunoSEQ multiplex PCR, the TCRdb table keeps only in-frame clones and is missing some. The V and J calls and clone size were taken over from that table, and D and trimming were inferred from the DNA. The sample lists roughly 130,000 clones, around 80% occurring once.

Sequencing was carried out using peripheral blood. This clonotype was sampled from a woman in her sixties or seventies with acute or convalescent COVID-19. This rearrangement joins TRBV5-1 to TRBJ2-3, with unresolved D. The CDR3 region has the DNA TGCGCCAGCAGCTTGGAACAGATCACAGATACGCAGTATTTT. As protein: CASSLEQITDTQYF.